This TCR beta chain was identified in a study of T cell changes during pregnancy in multiple sclerosis (dated by TCRdb to 2018 to 2020). Regarding the research as a whole: Changes in the T cell repertoire over the course of pregnancy were examined in this study in women with multiple sclerosis.

V gives up 10 bases and J gives up 2 bases, and the segment between their germline ends measures 24 bases. The CDR3 contains 16 residues, cysteine and phenylalanine counted. CDR3 DNA only is kept here, 48 bases in frame from base 1. CDR1 and CDR2 are read off the germline V gene (reference sequence) as SEHNR and FQNEAQ. The library was built by means of the immunoSEQ multiplex PCR assay. The table comes from immuneACCESS by way of TCRdb, which keeps in-frame sequences with V and J called. Part of the clones is missing from these tables; in studies checked, under half for an unresolved V gene and the rest for unknown reasons. This sample holds about 47,000 clones; approximately 90% were observed only once. The ten biggest clones cover just over 8% of the sample. As regards this clone: Its antigen remains undetermined. Base qualities are missing; no much larger clone stands one base away.

Source: CD8+ T cells from peripheral blood mononuclear cells, taken in the second trimester of pregnancy. This chain joins TRBV7-9 to TRBJ2-7; the D region possibly corresponds to TRBD2 (7 bases align). The receptor was derived from a female donor with multiple sclerosis, enrolled in a pregnancy study. The CDR3 corresponds to CAILTWEGEAAYEQYF. The nucleotide sequence is TGTGCCATCCTAACCTGGGAGGGGGAAGCCGCCTACGAGCAGTACTTC.